This passage covers 22 T cell receptor beta chains from one sample sequenced in a study of T cell responses to AZD1222 COVID-19 vaccine. This table comes from immunoSEQ multiplex PCR, and its TCRdb copy is limited to in-frame clones, with some not included. This table holds roughly 140,000 clones, more than 75% found once. Sequenced material: peripheral blood, taken 28 days after the second AZD1222 dose. The receptors shown here come from an adult who received the AZD1222 COVID-19 vaccine.

This clone was seen a few times. V and J are TRBV4-1 and TRBJ2-2; 10 bases align to TRBD2. Trimming at V came to 0 bases and at J to 6 bases, leaving 4 bases not matched to a gene. The CDR3 has 16 amino acids. Germline CDR1 is MGHRA and CDR2 is YSYEKL. The CDR3 coding sequence is TGCGCCAGCAGCCAAGAAAGCGGGAGGGCCGCCGGGGAGCTGTTTTTT. It encodes CASSQESGRAAGELFF.

V usage is TRBV11-1 and J usage is TRBJ1-2, with 7 positions matching TRBD1. This CDR3 region has 14 residues. After removal of 5 bases from V and 3 bases from J, the junction contained 6 bases not matched to a gene. Looked up from germline, CDR1 is SGHAT and CDR2 is FQDESV (reference sequence). CDR3: CASSPRDSYYGYTF. Written as DNA, the CDR3 is TGTGCCAGCAGCCCCAGGGACAGCTACTATGGCTACACCTTC.

The gene calls are TRBV5-4 and TRBJ1-5; no firm D call. The CDR3 loop spans 15 amino acids. Germline CDR1 SGHNT, CDR2 YYREEE (reference sequence). Trimming removed 3 bases at V and 2 bases at J, with 12 bases between. CDR3 in DNA: TGTGCCAGCAGCTGGGGAGGGCTCGGCAATCAGCCCCAGCATTTT. Its protein is CASSWGGLGNQPQHF. Looking up the rest from reference TRBV5-4 and TRBJ1-5 gives the full variable domain: ETGVTQSPTHLIKTRGQQVTLRCSSQSGHNTVSWYQQALGQGPQFIFQYYREEENGRGNFPPRFSGLQFPNYSSELNVNALELDDSALYLCASSWGGLGNQPQHFGDGTRLSIL.

This clone was seen a single time. V usage is TRBV7-8 and J usage is TRBJ2-3; no definite D call. Trimming took off 2 bases at V and 2 bases at J, with 14 bases between the two ends. The V gene's germline CDR1 is SGHVS and CDR2 FQNEAQ. CDR3 size: 16 residues. This chain's CDR3 is CASSLFATTITDTQYF. In DNA form, the CDR3 reads TGTGCCAGCAGCTTATTTGCAACTACGATCACAGATACGCAGTATTTT.

The sample holds a few counts of this clone. V is TRBV11-2 and J is TRBJ2-7; D gene uncertain. Germline CDR1 and CDR2: SGHAT and FQNNGV. V shed 5 bases and J shed 3 bases, with 11 bases lying between them. CDR3 size: 13 residues. The CDR3 here is CASSPTSGYEQYF. In DNA form, the CDR3 reads TGTGCCAGCAGCCCAACGTCGGGCTACGAGCAGTACTTC. Based on the CDR3 plus reference TRBV11-2 and TRBJ2-7, the full variable domain is EAGVAQSPRYKIIEKRQSVAFWCNPISGHATLYWYQQILGQGPKLLIQFQNNGVVDDSQLPKDRFSAERLKGVDSTLKIQPAKLEDSAVYLCASSPTSGYEQYFGPGTRLTVT.

The CDR3 protein is CASSSQGQTGNSPLHF. In nucleotides, the CDR3 is TGTGCCAGCAGCTCCCAGGGACAAACTGGGAATTCACCCCTCCACTTT. The V gene is TRBV7-3, the J gene TRBJ1-6; the D gene is possibly TRBD1 (6 bases). This CDR3 is built from 16 residues. V lost 4 bases and J lost 7, with 17 bases in between. Germline lookup yields CDR1 SGHTA and CDR2 FQGTGA. The full variable domain, rest sourced from reference TRBV7-3 and TRBJ1-6, is GAGVSQTPSNKVTEKGKYVELRCDPISGHTALYWYRQSLGQGPEFLIYFQGTGAADDSGLPNDRFFAVRPEGSVSTLKIQRTERGDSAVYLCASSSQGQTGNSPLHFGNGTRLTVT.

This clone has just a few counts. V and J are TRBV9 and TRBJ2-1, with D perhaps being TRBD1 or TRBD2 (6 bases each). V was clipped by 6 bases and J by 8 bases, with 9 bases between them. Germline lookup yields CDR1 SGDLS and CDR2 YYNGEE. The CDR3 has 11 amino acids. CDR3 nucleotides: TGTGCCAGCAAGGGGGACTATGAGCAGTTCTTC. Translated: CASKGDYEQFF.

The V and J genes are TRBV23-1 and TRBJ2-2; maybe TRBD2 (5 bases). TRBV23-1 is classed as an ORF, of uncertain function. This CDR3 spans 15 amino acids. Trimming shortened V by 3 bases and J by 8 bases, and 16 bases separated the two germline ends. The CDR3 sequence is CASSHDHIEGGELFF. In nucleotides, the CDR3 is TGCGCCAGCAGTCACGACCATATCGAGGGTGGGGAGCTGTTTTTT.

The rearrangement joins TRBV9 to TRBJ2-3; tentative D call: TRBD1 (6 bases). CDR3 length: 13 amino acids. Trimming left V 0 bases short and J 5 bases short, with 7 bases between. In germline, CDR1 is SGDLS, CDR2 YYNGEE. The CDR3 is CASSVGGGDTQYF. For the CDR3, the DNA is TGTGCCAGCAGCGTAGGAGGGGGAGATACGCAGTATTTT.

The chain recombines TRBV6-2 or TRBV6-3 with TRBJ2-7; D gene uncertain. Trimming removed 6 bases from V and 2 bases from J, with 14 bases in between. The CDR3 totals 14 residues. Germline V gene lookup returns CDR1 MNHEY and CDR2 SVGEGT. CDR3 loop: CASSPGRRAYEQYF. Written as DNA, the CDR3 is TGTGCCAGCAGCCCCGGTAGGCGCGCCTACGAGCAGTACTTC.

The chain joins TRBV6-5 to TRBJ1-3; 7 bases are a match to TRBD1. V trimming: 2 bases; J trimming: 1 base; junction bases outside the gene matches: 2. The CDR3 runs 15 residues. The germline gives CDR1 MNHEY, CDR2 SVGAGI. The CDR3 region is CASSYLQGSGNTIYF. The DNA for the CDR3 is TGTGCCAGCAGTTACCTACAGGGGTCTGGAAACACCATATATTTT.

This clone was detected only once. Here the CDR3 reads CASSGRIGEQYF. The CDR3 bases are TGTGCCAGCAGCGGTCGAATTGGGGAGCAGTACTTC. V gene TRBV7-2 combines with J gene TRBJ2-7; D ambiguous. The CDR3 extends over 12 amino acids. The germline CDR1 and CDR2 sequences are SGHTA and FQGNSA. V was shortened by 5 bases and J by 7 bases, with 12 bases between the two germline ends.

The chain's CDR3 is CSVGAGNQPQHF. The DNA for the CDR3 is TGCAGCGTTGGTGCAGGCAATCAGCCCCAGCATTTT. The chain is built from TRBV29-1 and TRBJ1-5; D gene unclear. The CDR3 runs to 12 residues. The V gene's germline CDR1 is SQVTM and CDR2 ANQGSEA. Between the trimmed V and J ends, which lost 4 bases and 2 bases, there was a span of 6 bases.

Concerning this clone itself: A junction boundary mismatches the germline segment, possibly from a read error. Other DNA variants within this sample encode the same CDR3. The chain carries TRBV28 and TRBJ1-6; D is ambiguous. The germline CDR1 and CDR2 sequences are MDHEN and SYDVKM. This CDR3 region has 15 residues. CDR3 amino acids: CATRTGSSYNSPLHF. Written as DNA, the CDR3 is TGTGCCACCCGGACGGGGAGCTCCTATAATTCACCCCTTCACTTT. The full variable domain, in which reference TRBV28 and TRBJ1-6 provide the parts outside the CDR3, is DVKVTQSSRYLVKRTGEKVFLECVQDMDHENMFWYRQDPGLGLRLIYFSYDVKMKEKGDIPEGYSVSREKKERFSLILESASTNQTSMYLCATRTGSSYNSPLHFGNGTRLTVT.

CDR3 DNA sequence: TGTGCCAGCAGCTTAGGGACAGGGGACACCGGGGAGCTGTTTTTT. As protein: CASSLGTGDTGELFF. The V call is TRBV7-9, the J call TRBJ2-2; TRBD1 matches 9 bases. CDR1 is SEHNR and CDR2 is FQNEAQ in the germline V gene (reference sequence). V gave up 1 base and J gave up 3 bases; unmatched junction bases: 0. This CDR3 comprises 15 residues. The full variable domain, rest sourced from reference TRBV7-9 and TRBJ2-2, is DTGVSQNPRHKITKRGQNVTFRCDPISEHNRLYWYRQTLGQGPEFLTYFQNEAQLEKSRLLSDRFSAERPKGSFSTLEIQRTEQGDSAMYLCASSLGTGDTGELFFGEGSRLTVL.

V is TRBV28 and J is TRBJ1-1; D gene uncertain. This CDR3 is built from 12 residues. The germline V and J ends were trimmed by 1 base and 7 bases, with 7 bases remaining between them. Germline CDR1 reads MDHEN; CDR2 reads SYDVKM. In nucleotides, the CDR3 is TGTGCCAGCAGTTTATACCCGGTTGAAGCTTTCTTT. Translating it yields CASSLYPVEAFF.

To note about this clone: This specimen includes other DNA sequences encoding the same CDR3. The rearrangement uses TRBV18 and TRBJ1-1; D gene unclear. This CDR3 contains 13 residues. CDR1 is KGHSH and CDR2 is LQKENI in the germline V gene. V was cut by 1 base and J by 2 bases, with 5 bases left in between. CDR3 loop: CASSPQGNTEAFF. The DNA for the CDR3 is TGTGCCAGCTCACCACAAGGAAACACTGAAGCTTTCTTT.

The chain couples TRBV11-3 to TRBJ1-2, with D possibly being TRBD1 (6 bases). The CDR3 contains 12 residues. Germline V CDR1 and CDR2: SGHNT, YENEEA. Trimming took 8 bases from V and 3 from J, leaving 10 bases between them. CDR3 nucleotides: TGTGCCAGCCAGGGGTCGGACTATGGCTACACCTTC. Its translation is CASQGSDYGYTF.

The chain recombines TRBV7-3 with TRBJ2-7, with D maybe TRBD1 (6 bases). CDR3 length: 14 amino acids. Germline values: CDR1 SGHTA, CDR2 FQGTGA. Trimming removed 4 bases from V and 5 bases from J, with 15 bases in between. The CDR3 loop is CASSSQGTLDEQYF. The DNA for the CDR3 is TGTGCCAGCAGCTCACAGGGTACTCTGGACGAGCAGTACTTC.

The V gene is TRBV28, the J gene TRBJ1-1; no clear D. Germline loops: CDR1 MDHEN, CDR2 SYDVKM. The CDR3 consists of 14 residues. The V and J ends lost 6 bases and 0 bases respectively, with 11 bases between them. The DNA for the CDR3 is TGTGCCAGCAGGGCTCACAGTCTGAACACTGAAGCTTTCTTT. Translated, it gives CASRAHSLNTEAFF.

V usage is TRBV28 and J usage is TRBJ1-2, with 7 positions matching TRBD1. This CDR3 region has 14 residues. CDR1 is MDHEN and CDR2 is SYDVKM in the germline V gene. With V trimmed by 5 bases and J by 2 bases, 5 bases remained unmatched. CDR3 in amino acids: CASSRDSTNYGYTF. Written as DNA, the CDR3 is TGTGCCAGCAGTCGGGACAGTACCAACTATGGCTACACCTTC.

V is TRBV5-4 and J is TRBJ2-2; no reliable D call. Germline lookup yields CDR1 SGHNT and CDR2 YYREEE (reference sequence). V lost 3 bases and J lost 6, with 12 bases in between. There are 14 residues in the CDR3. The CDR3 nucleotides read TGTGCCAGCAGCTCGGACCCGATGTCCGGGGAGCTGTTTTTT. Its protein is CASSSDPMSGELFF.